Detailed here is one TCR beta chain. Its antigen specificity is not known. No clone much larger than this one lies a single base away; base qualities are absent. The library was produced with RACE. Sequencing instrument: NextSeq 500. During library preparation, unique molecular identifiers were attached to individual cDNA molecules so that TCRs could be counted quantitatively and reproducibly. Both TCR alpha and TCR beta chains were sequenced from each blood RNA sample. Per the authors' processing: A median of about 89,000 TCRs per sample was observed, with a range of about 20,000 to 750,000. The Decombinator software suite was used to annotate V, J and CDR3 in the TCR reads. To make PS versus PT1 abundance plots, every sample was subsampled to the same number of TCRs (28,000). Expanded TCRs were defined as absent before sensitization and observed at least eight times at the 2-week time point. Clones were called with MiXCR by TCRdb after fastp trimmed the public reads at Q25, and only in-frame beta chains were retained. Each entry merges the rows of one CDR3 protein and shows their most common DNA and genes. The V and J calls and clone size come from TCRdb's table, not from the authors' own analysis. The sample table shows tens of thousands of distinct CDR3 sequences, and 11% are seen once. The top ten clones comprise about 4% of the sample.

This record belongs to a study of human T cells and chemical hapten exposure (dated by TCRdb to about 2021). Some background on the complete study: For sensitization, 2% DPC in acetone was applied to a roughly 2 cm by roughly 2 cm area of upper inner arm skin. Libraries were pooled for sequencing, and per-sample TCR yields varied mainly because of small differences in library volumes within the pool. Blood for TCR sequencing was provided by twenty-nine alopecia patients at one to four time points (pre-sensitization, 2, 6 and 24 weeks). This study followed changes in the peripheral blood TCR repertoire in vivo during primary and secondary sensitization of alopecia patients to the hapten diphenylcyclopropenone (DPC). Throughout the approximately 25-week study period, patients were also given weekly therapeutic DPC doses on the scalp. The patient cohort, mostly female, included alopecia areata with under or over 50% scalp involvement, alopecia totalis and alopecia universalis. Patch tests used Finn chambers with 0.01% DPC on the upper back, scored after 6 days by International Contact Dermatitis Research Group standards. Blood was sampled from patients pre-sensitization (week 0) and at 2, 6 and about 24 weeks after DPC sensitization. General conclusions and limits of the study: Patch test score was positively correlated with the number of PT1 expanded TCRs, with significance at thresholds 8, 16 and 32 but not at 4. Alopecia, a presumed autoimmune disease, was present in all patients, so the immune response of the patients might differ from that of healthy individuals. Compared with pre-sensitization or healthy control sets, expanded TCRs formed significantly more large CDR3 similarity clusters, which is consistent with antigen-driven responses. Repeated subsampling changed both the strength of the expansion versus patch-test correlation and the threshold at which that correlation became significant. The number of TCRs above 1 in 1000 frequency did not change with DPC sensitization; there was no evidence of global repertoire structure alterations.

The CDR3, cysteine through phenylalanine, is 14 amino acids long. CDR3 DNA only is kept here, 42 bases in frame from base 1. The germline V gene (reference sequence) gives CDR1 as GTSNPN and CDR2 as SVGIG. Between the V and J ends, shortened by 2 bases and 4 bases respectively, the junction contains 12 bases. In light of the paper, this sample's time point label describes: pre-sensitization, week 0. This specimen's treatment or condition label, interpreted: therapeutic diphenylcyclopropenone sensitization with weekly scalp DPC. At every patch-test visit, the blood draw took place before the patch test was put on. Patients were considered eligible if aged 18 to 70, diagnosed with alopecia and deemed suitable for DPC therapy, and patients were excluded if pregnant. Unfractionated whole blood was collected in Tempus Blood RNA tubes, and total RNA was extracted from that blood.

The TCR originated in a woman between 35 and 50 years old with alopecia areata. Some clones in this sample may be carry-over from other donors' samples. The material sequenced was whole blood, taken in connection with sensitization to the hapten diphenylcyclopropenone (DPC). The chain uses TRBV30 and TRBJ2-1; TRBD2 is a weak D gene call, 5 bases matching. The CDR3 region reads CAWSPPGLYNEQFF. The nucleotide sequence is given as TGTGCCTGGAGTCCACCGGGGTTGTACAATGAGCAGTTCTTC.